Reported below is one TCR beta chain. The target antigen is unknown. No patient escaped relapse after autologous stem cell transplantation, and brentuximab vedotin exposure varied. This entry is derived from a study of PD-1 blockade in classical Hodgkin lymphoma. Study details: Each patient was given nivolumab 3 mg/kg through a vein every 2 weeks.

Findings and limits, study-wide: Reports described newly diagnosed patients as having lower baseline TCR diversity than healthy donors.

Germline V gene data show CDR1 as MNHEY and CDR2 as SMNVEV (reference sequence). The CDR3 loop spans 17 amino acids. Trimming removed 2 bases from V and 5 bases from J; junction bases left unmatched: 11. Some clones are missing from TCRdb's copy, which holds only in-frame ones; the method was immunoSEQ multiplex PCR. Among approximately 14,000 clones, about 86% were seen once, and the ten largest hold roughly 4.4%. The material sequenced was peripheral blood mononuclear cells (PBMCs), taken at baseline. The TCR was taken from a human donor with classical Hodgkin lymphoma. V is TRBV27 and J is TRBJ2-1; 8 nucleotides match TRBD1. CDR3 protein: CASSLTLGQVGHNEQFF. The CDR3 DNA reads TGTGCCAGCAGTTTAACCCTGGGACAGGTAGGACACAATGAGCAGTTCTTC.